The source of this TCR beta chain is a study of cytomegalovirus exposure and HLA in healthy donors. Germline CDR1 reads LGHNA; CDR2 reads YNFKEQ. The CDR3 consists of 15 residues. The ends were cut back, 3 bases at V and 2 bases at J, with 12 bases in the middle. Remarks on this clone: The antigen is unknown.

The PCR contained 60 Vbeta and 13 Jbeta primers. The protocol was immunoSEQ multiplex PCR, while the TCRdb copy is restricted to in-frame clones and leaves out a portion. The repertoire holds roughly 120,000 clones, roughly 83% seen once, with around 4.5% in the top ten. Study observations and caveats: Most of the TCR beta V segments (in an earlier analysis) were productive either about 87% or about 30% of the time. Among immune exposure information, only CMV serostatus was available.

The sequence derives from a man under 40 in good health and CMV-seropositive. The J gene is TRBJ2-3, the V gene TRBV4-2; possible D gene TRBD2, 6 bases. Sequencing was carried out using PBMCs. CDR3 protein: CASSQSSVVTDTQYF. In DNA, the CDR3 is TGTGCCAGCAGCCAGTCTAGCGTAGTCACAGATACGCAGTATTTT.